This T cell receptor beta chain was obtained from a study of blood T cell repertoires in COVID-19. Study-wide context: Samples representing acute and convalescent COVID-19 were sourced from the United States, Italy and Spain. Nucleic acid was either cDNA or gDNA, and it came from T cells, B-cell-depleted T cells, or PBMCs.

In the study's own analysis: Estimation of nucleated cell counts relied on the amplification of reference gene primers. The method was immunoSEQ multiplex PCR; TCRdb's version includes in-frame clones alone and lacks a portion of them. V and J calls plus clone size are reproduced from that table; the DNA served to infer D and trimming. The sample holds roughly 270,000 clones, 65% to 90% seen once. Trimming took off 4 bases at V and 1 base at J, with 13 bases between the two ends. CDR3 length: 15 amino acids. CDR1 is LNHDA and CDR2 is SQIVND in the germline V gene (reference sequence). The receptor's source is a man aged 45-60 years with active or convalescent COVID-19. Sequencing was carried out using peripheral blood. V and J are TRBV19 and TRBJ1-1; TRBD1 might be the D (5 bases). The CDR3: CASSSFGGANTEAFF. CDR3 DNA sequence: TGTGCCAGTAGTAGCTTCGGGGGTGCGAACACTGAAGCTTTCTTT.